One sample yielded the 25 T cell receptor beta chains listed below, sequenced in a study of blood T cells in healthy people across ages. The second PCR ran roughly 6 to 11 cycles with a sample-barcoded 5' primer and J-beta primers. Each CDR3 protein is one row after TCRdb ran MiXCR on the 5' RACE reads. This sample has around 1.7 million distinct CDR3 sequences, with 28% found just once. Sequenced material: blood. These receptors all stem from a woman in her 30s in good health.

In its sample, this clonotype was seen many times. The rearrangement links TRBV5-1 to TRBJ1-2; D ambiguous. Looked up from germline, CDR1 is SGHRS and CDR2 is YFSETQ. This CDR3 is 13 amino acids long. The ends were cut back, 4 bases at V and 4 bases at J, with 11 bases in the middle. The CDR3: CASSRQDIYGYTF. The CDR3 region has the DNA TGCGCCAGCAGCCGACAAGACATCTATGGCTACACCTTC. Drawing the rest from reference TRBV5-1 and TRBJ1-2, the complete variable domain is KAGVTQTPRYLIKTRGQQVTLSCSPISGHRSVSWYQQTPGQGLQFLFEYFSETQRNKGNFPGRFSGRQFSNSRSEMNVSTLELGDSALYLCASSRQDIYGYTFGSGTRLTVV.

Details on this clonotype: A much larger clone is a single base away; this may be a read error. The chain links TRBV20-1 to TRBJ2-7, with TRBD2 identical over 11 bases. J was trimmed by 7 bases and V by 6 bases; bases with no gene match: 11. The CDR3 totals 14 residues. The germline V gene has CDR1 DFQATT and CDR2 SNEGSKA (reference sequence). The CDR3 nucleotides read TGCAGTGCATTTAGCGGGAGGGCCAACAATGAGCAGTACTTC. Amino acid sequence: CSAFSGRANNEQYF.

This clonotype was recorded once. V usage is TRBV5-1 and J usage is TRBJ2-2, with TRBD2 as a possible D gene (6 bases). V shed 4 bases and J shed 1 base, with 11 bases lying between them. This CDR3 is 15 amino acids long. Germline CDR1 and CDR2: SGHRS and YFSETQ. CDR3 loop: CASSLVAVNTGELFF. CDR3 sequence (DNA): TGCGCCAGCAGCCTAGTAGCGGTGAACACCGGGGAGCTGTTTTTT.

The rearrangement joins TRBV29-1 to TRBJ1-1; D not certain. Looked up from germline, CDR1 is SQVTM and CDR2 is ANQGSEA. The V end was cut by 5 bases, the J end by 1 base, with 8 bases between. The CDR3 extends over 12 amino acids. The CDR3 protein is CSVMGWNTEAFF. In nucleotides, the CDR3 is TGCAGCGTTATGGGATGGAACACTGAAGCTTTCTTT.

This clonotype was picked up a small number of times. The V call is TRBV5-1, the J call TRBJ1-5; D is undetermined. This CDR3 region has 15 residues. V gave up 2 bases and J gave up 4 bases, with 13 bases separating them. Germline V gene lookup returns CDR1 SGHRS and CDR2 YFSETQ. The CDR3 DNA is TGCGCCAGCAGCTTTACCGGAGAAGGGAATCAGCCCCAGCATTTT. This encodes CASSFTGEGNQPQHF.

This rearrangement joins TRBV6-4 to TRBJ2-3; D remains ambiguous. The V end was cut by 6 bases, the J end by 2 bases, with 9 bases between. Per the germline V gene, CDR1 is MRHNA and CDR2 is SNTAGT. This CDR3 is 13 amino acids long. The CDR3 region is CASRDEYTDTQYF. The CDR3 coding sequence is TGTGCCAGCAGGGATGAGTACACAGATACGCAGTATTTT.

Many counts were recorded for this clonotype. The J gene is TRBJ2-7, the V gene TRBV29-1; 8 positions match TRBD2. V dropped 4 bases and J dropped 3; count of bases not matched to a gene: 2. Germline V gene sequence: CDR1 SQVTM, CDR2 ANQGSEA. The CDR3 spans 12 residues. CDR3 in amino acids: CSVAAGDYEQYF. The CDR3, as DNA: TGCAGCGTTGCAGCGGGGGACTACGAGCAGTACTTC.

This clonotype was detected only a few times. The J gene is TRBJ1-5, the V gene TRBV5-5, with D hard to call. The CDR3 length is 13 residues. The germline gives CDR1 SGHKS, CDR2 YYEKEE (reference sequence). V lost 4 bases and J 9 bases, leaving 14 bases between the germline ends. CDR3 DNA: TGTGCCAGCAGCCGACCAGTCCCCTCGCCCCAGCATTTT. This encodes CASSRPVPSPQHF.

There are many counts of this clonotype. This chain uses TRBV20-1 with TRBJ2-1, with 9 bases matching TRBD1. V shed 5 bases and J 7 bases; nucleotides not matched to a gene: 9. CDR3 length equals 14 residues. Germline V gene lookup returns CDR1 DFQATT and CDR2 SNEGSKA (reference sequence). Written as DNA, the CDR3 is TGCAGTGCTTTTAACAGGGGGCTTATGAATGAGCAGTTCTTC. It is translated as CSAFNRGLMNEQFF.

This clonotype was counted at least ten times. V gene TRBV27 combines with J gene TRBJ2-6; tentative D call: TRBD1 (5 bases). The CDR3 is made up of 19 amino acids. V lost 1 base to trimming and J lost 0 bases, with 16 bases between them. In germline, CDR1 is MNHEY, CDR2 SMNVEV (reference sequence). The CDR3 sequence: CASSLYGAWTSSGANVLTF. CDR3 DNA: TGTGCCAGCAGTTTATATGGGGCCTGGACGTCCTCTGGGGCCAACGTCCTGACTTTC. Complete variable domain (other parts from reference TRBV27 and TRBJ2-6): EAQVTQNPRYLITVTGKKLTVTCSQNMNHEYMSWYRQDPGLGLRQIYYSMNVEVTDKGDVPEGYKVSRKEKRNFPLILESPSPNQTSLYFCASSLYGAWTSSGANVLTFGAGSRLTVL.

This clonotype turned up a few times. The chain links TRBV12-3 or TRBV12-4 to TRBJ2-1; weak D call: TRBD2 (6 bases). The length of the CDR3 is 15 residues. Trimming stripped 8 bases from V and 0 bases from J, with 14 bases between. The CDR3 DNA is TGTGCCAGCCAATCATGGGGGGACTCCTACAATGAGCAGTTCTTC. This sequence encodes CASQSWGDSYNEQFF.

The CDR3, as DNA: TGCAGTGCTAGAGAAGAGGTTTTCAACTCCTACGAGCAGTACTTC. It yields the protein CSAREEVFNSYEQYF. The chain uses TRBV20-1 and TRBJ2-7; D gene unclear. Germline V lookup: CDR1 DFQATT, CDR2 SNEGSKA (reference sequence). The CDR3 is 15 amino acids. V was cut by 0 bases and J by 0 bases, with 12 bases left in between.

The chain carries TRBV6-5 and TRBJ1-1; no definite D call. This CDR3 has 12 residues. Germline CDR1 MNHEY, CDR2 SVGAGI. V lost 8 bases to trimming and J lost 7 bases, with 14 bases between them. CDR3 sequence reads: CASSRGDVEAFF. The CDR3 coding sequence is TGTGCCAGCTCCCGGGGAGACGTTGAAGCTTTCTTT.

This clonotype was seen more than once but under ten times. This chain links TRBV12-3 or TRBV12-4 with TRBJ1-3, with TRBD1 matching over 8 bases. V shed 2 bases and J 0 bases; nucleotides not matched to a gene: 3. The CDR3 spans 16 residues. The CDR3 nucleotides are TGTGCCAGCAGTTTATCAGGGGGCGTCTCTGGAAACACCATATATTTT. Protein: CASSLSGGVSGNTIYF.

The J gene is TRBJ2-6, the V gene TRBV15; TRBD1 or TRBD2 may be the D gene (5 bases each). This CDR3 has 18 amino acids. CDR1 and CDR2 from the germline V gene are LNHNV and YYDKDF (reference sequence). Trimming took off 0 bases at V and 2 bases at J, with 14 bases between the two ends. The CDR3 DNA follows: TGTGCCACCAGCAGAGATCGGCCCGGGACCGCTGGGGCCAACGTCCTGACTTTC. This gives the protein CATSRDRPGTAGANVLTF.

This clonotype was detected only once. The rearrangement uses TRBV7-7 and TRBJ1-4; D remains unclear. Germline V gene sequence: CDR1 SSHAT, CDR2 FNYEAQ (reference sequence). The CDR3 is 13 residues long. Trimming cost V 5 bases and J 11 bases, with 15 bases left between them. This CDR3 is CASSRESWRKLFF. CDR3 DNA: TGTGCCAGCAGCCGGGAGTCGTGGAGGAAACTGTTTTTT.

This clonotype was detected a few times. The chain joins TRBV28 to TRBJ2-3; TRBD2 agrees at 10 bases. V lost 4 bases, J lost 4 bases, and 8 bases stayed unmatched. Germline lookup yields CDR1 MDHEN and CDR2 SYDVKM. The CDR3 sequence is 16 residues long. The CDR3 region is CASSSQGLASADTQYF. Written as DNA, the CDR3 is TGTGCCAGCAGTTCTCAGGGACTAGCGTCGGCAGATACGCAGTATTTT.

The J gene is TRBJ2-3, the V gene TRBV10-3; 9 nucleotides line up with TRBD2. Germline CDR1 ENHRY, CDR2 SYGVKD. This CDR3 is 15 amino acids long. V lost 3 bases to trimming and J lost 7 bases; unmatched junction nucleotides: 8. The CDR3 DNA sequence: TGTGCCATCAGTGATCCAGCGGGGGGCCAGAATACGCAGTATTTT. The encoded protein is CAISDPAGGQNTQYF.

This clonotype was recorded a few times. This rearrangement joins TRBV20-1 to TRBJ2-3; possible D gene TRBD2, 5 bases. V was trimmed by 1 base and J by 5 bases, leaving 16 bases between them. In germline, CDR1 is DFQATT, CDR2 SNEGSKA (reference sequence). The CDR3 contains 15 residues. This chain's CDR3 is CSARGPGSFGDTQYF. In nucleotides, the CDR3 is TGCAGTGCTAGAGGGCCGGGGAGCTTTGGAGATACGCAGTATTTT.

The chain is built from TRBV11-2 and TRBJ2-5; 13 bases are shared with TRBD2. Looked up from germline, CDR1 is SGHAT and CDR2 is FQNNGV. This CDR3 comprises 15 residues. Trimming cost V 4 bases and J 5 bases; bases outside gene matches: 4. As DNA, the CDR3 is TGTGCCAGCAGCTGGACTAGCGGGAGTATGGAGACCCAGTACTTC. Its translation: CASSWTSGSMETQYF. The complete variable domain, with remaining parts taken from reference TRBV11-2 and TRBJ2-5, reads EAGVAQSPRYKIIEKRQSVAFWCNPISGHATLYWYQQILGQGPKLLIQFQNNGVVDDSQLPKDRFSAERLKGVDSTLKIQPAKLEDSAVYLCASSWTSGSMETQYFGPGTRLLVL.

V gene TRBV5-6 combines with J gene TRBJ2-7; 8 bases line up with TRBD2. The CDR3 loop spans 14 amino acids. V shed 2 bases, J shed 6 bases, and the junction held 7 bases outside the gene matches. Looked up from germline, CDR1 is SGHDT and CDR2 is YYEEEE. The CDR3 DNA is TGTGCCAGCAGCTTTGGATGGACTAGCTTCGAGCAGTACTTC. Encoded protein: CASSFGWTSFEQYF.

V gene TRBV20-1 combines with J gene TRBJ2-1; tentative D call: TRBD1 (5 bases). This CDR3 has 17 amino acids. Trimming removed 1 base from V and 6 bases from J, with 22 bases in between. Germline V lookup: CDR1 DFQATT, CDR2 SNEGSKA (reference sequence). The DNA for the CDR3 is TGCAGTGCTAGAGGGGATGTGGGGCGTGTGTCAGGCAATGAGCAGTTCTTC. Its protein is CSARGDVGRVSGNEQFF.

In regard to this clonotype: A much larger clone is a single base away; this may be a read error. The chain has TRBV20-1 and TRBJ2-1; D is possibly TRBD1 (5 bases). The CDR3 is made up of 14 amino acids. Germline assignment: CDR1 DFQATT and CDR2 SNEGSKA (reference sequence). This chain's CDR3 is CSAIGANHYSEQFF. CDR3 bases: TGCAGTGCCATTGGGGCAAACCATTACAGTGAGCAGTTCTTC.

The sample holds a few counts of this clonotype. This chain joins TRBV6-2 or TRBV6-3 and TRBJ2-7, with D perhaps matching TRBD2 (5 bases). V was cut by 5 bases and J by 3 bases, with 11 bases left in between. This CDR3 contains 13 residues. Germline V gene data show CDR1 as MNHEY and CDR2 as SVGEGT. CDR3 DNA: TGTGCCAGCAGTACCACGGGGTTCTACGAGCAGTACTTC. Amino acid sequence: CASSTTGFYEQYF.

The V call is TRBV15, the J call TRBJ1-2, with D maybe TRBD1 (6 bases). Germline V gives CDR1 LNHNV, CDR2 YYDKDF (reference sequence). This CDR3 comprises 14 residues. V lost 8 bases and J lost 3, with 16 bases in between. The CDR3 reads CATGGAGEDYGYTF. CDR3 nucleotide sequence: TGTGCCACCGGTGGGGCAGGGGAGGACTATGGCTACACCTTC.